The clone carrying this TCR beta chain occurred many times. Its target is unknown. The record originates from a study of identical twins. Study observations and caveats: Sequences that were out-of-frame, alpha and twin-shared displayed an excess of low generation probability. Twins' excess sharing was less marked for out-of-frame beta sequences. Cross-sectional statistical analysis was relied on for the conclusions, without the same donors being followed.

A universal primer site was added by template switching, and unique molecular identifiers were carried by the cDNA. Each CDR3 protein gets one entry after TCRdb re-called the 5' RACE reads with MiXCR. There are fewer than 350,000 distinct CDR3 sequences in the sample; less than 9% occur only once, and approximately 2% lies in the top ten. This CDR3 has 14 residues. In germline, CDR1 is MNHNS, CDR2 SASEGT. Trimming removed 2 bases from V and 6 bases from J, with 13 bases in between. These data were likewise used in another study, on yellow fever vaccine responses in identical twins.

The genes are TRBV6-1 and TRBJ1-2; maybe TRBD1 (6 bases). Sample: memory (CD45RO+) T cells sorted from blood. This receptor was taken from a woman aged 18-29 years in good health. This CDR3 reads CASSEMGGEDGYTF. The CDR3 DNA reads TGTGCCAGCAGTGAAATGGGGGGCGAAGATGGCTACACCTTC.